The 26 T cell receptor beta chains presented below share a single source sample, sequenced in a study of blood T cell repertoires in COVID-19. Assay used: immunoSEQ multiplex PCR; TCRdb lists only in-frame clones, some missing. Of about 140,000 clones in the sample, about 83% are singletons; the top ten hold less than 5.5%. The sample consisted of peripheral blood. The receptors shown here come from a human donor in a cohort sampled during active COVID-19.

This chain connects TRBV27 to TRBJ1-4; no reliable D call. The CDR3 runs 15 residues. Trimming left V 7 bases short and J 4 bases short, with 16 bases between. Germline V lookup: CDR1 MNHEY, CDR2 SMNVEV (reference sequence). CDR3 protein: CASKRGGEYNEKLFF. The DNA for the CDR3 is TGTGCCAGCAAGCGTGGCGGGGAATATAATGAAAAACTGTTTTTT.

The chain employs TRBV28 and TRBJ2-7, with D unclear. This CDR3 spans 11 amino acids. The V end lost 4 bases, the J end lost 7 bases, and 8 bases lay between the germline ends. Per germline, CDR1 MDHEN and CDR2 SYDVKM. The CDR3 loop is CASSWLHEQYF. The CDR3 DNA is TGTGCCAGCAGTTGGCTTCATGAGCAGTACTTC.

The genes are TRBV11-3 and TRBJ2-7, with D hard to call. This CDR3 is 14 amino acids long. Per the germline V gene, CDR1 is SGHNT and CDR2 is YENEEA. Trimming shortened V by 0 bases and J by 0 bases, and 6 bases separated the two germline ends. CDR3 in DNA: TGTGCCAGCAGCTTAGAGTCTTACTCCTACGAGCAGTACTTC. This gives the protein CASSLESYSYEQYF.

CDR3 in amino acids: CASSEPQEPQHF. The DNA for the CDR3 is TGTGCCAGCAGTGAGCCCCAGGAGCCCCAGCATTTT. The gene calls are TRBV6-1 and TRBJ1-5; D ambiguous. Trimming cost V 3 bases and J 8 bases, with 8 bases left between them. The CDR3 runs to 12 residues. Germline lookup yields CDR1 MNHNS and CDR2 SASEGT.

Only one count was recorded for this clone. V and J are TRBV29-1 and TRBJ1-2; TRBD1 aligns across 7 bases. The trim removed 1 base at V and 3 bases at J, leaving 5 bases unmatched. The germline V gene encodes CDR1 SQVTM and CDR2 ANQGSEA. The CDR3 consists of 14 residues. CDR3 nucleotides: TGCAGCGTTGAAGGGAGGGGGCGCGACTATGGCTACACCTTC. Translation gives CSVEGRGRDYGYTF.

This clone occurred a few times. V usage is TRBV3-1 (or the pseudogene TRBV3-2) and J usage is TRBJ1-2; tentatively, D is TRBD1 (5 bases). The ends were cut back, 0 bases at V and 4 bases at J, with 15 bases in the middle. Germline V gene sequence: CDR1 LGHDT, CDR2 YNNKEL (reference sequence). The CDR3 spans 16 residues. CDR3 amino acids: CASSQDRGLFIYGYTF. The CDR3 bases are TGTGCCAGCAGCCAAGATCGGGGACTGTTTATCTATGGCTACACCTTC.

The CDR3 DNA sequence: TGTGCCAGCAGCCACAGCTCCTATAATTCACCCCTCCACTTT. This codes for CASSHSSYNSPLHF. This chain connects TRBV3-1 (or the pseudogene TRBV3-2) to TRBJ1-6; D is uncertain. Trimming cost V 3 bases and J 0 bases, with 3 bases left between them. The CDR3 covers 14 residues. The germline V gene encodes CDR1 LGHDT and CDR2 YNNKEL (reference sequence).

V is TRBV7-2 and J is TRBJ1-4, with unresolved D. Trimming shortened V by 5 bases and J by 8 bases, and 18 bases separated the two germline ends. Germline V gene lookup returns CDR1 SGHTA and CDR2 FQGNSA. The CDR3 consists of 15 residues. CDR3 sequence reads: CASSPEAGFREKLFF. The CDR3 nucleotides read TGTGCCAGCAGCCCGGAGGCGGGGTTTCGGGAAAAACTGTTTTTT.

V and J are TRBV9 and TRBJ2-2; 7 bases are a match to TRBD1. V trimming: 4 bases; J trimming: 2 bases; junction bases outside the gene matches: 8. From germline, CDR1 is SGDLS and CDR2 YYNGEE. The CDR3 contains 16 residues. DNA of the CDR3: TGTGCCAGCAGCCCCGCTACAGGGGCCAACACCGGGGAGCTGTTTTTT. Its translation is CASSPATGANTGELFF.

This clone has a handful of counts. The chain is built from TRBV5-8 and TRBJ2-2, with D possibly being TRBD2 (5 bases). The germline CDR1 and CDR2 sequences are SGHTS and YDEGEE. The CDR3 extends over 15 amino acids. V shed 5 bases and J shed 6 bases, with 17 bases lying between them. The CDR3 DNA follows: TGTGCCAGCAGAAGAAGTGGAGGTTTCGCCGGGGAGCTGTTTTTT. Protein: CASRRSGGFAGELFF.

V gene TRBV18 combines with J gene TRBJ2-7; 9 bases are shared with TRBD1. The CDR3 has 14 residues. Per the germline V gene, CDR1 is KGHSH and CDR2 is LQKENI. The ends lost 3 bases at V and 7 bases at J; junction bases unmatched: 7. This chain's CDR3 is CASSPSGDRVEQYF. The CDR3 DNA reads TGTGCCAGCTCACCTTCCGGGGACAGGGTGGAGCAGTACTTC.

This clone showed up just a few times. V and J are TRBV4-1 and TRBJ1-6; the D is unclear. Trimming took 3 bases from V and 8 from J, leaving 11 bases between them. Looked up from germline, CDR1 is MGHRA and CDR2 is YSYEKL. This CDR3 is 14 amino acids long. The CDR3 DNA sequence: TGCGCCAGCAGCCAGAGGAATCTAGATTCACCCCTCCACTTT. This encodes CASSQRNLDSPLHF.

The chain links TRBV10-3 to TRBJ1-5, with D perhaps matching TRBD1 (5 bases). This CDR3 region has 14 residues. CDR1 is ENHRY, CDR2 SYGVKD, per germline. Trimming took off 3 bases at V and 7 bases at J, with 13 bases between the two ends. CDR3 residues: CAISDEQGSQPQHF. The CDR3 DNA follows: TGTGCCATCAGTGACGAGCAGGGTAGCCAGCCCCAGCATTTT.

The chain couples TRBV7-9 to TRBJ2-1; TRBD2 might be the D (6 bases). The V and J ends lost 5 bases and 3 bases respectively, with 14 bases between them. This CDR3 spans 15 amino acids. Germline V gene data show CDR1 as SEHNR and CDR2 as FQNEAQ (reference sequence). The CDR3 DNA sequence: TGTGCCAGCAGCATTTCGGGAGTCCGCTACAATGAGCAGTTCTTC. Its protein product is CASSISGVRYNEQFF.

The chain joins TRBV7-2 to TRBJ2-6; D unresolved. This CDR3 contains 14 residues. CDR1 and CDR2 from the germline V gene are SGHTA and FQGNSA. V was cut by 5 bases and J by 0 bases, with 5 bases left in between. This chain's CDR3 is CASSRDSGANVLTF. The CDR3 DNA sequence: TGTGCCAGCAGCAGAGACTCTGGGGCCAACGTCCTGACTTTC.

The V and J genes are TRBV30 and TRBJ1-6, with D hard to call. The CDR3 is made up of 13 amino acids. Trimming took off 2 bases at V and 5 bases at J, with 7 bases between the two ends. Germline V gives CDR1 GTSNPN, CDR2 SVGIG (reference sequence). CDR3 DNA sequence: TGTGCCTGGAGTTTACAGAATAATTCACCCCTCCACTTT. This encodes CAWSLQNNSPLHF.

V usage is TRBV18 and J usage is TRBJ2-7; unclear D gene. The germline CDR1 and CDR2 sequences are KGHSH and LQKENI. The CDR3 has 15 residues. V was cut by 3 bases and J by 0 bases, with 12 bases left in between. The CDR3: CASSPPGSHSYEQYF. The CDR3 DNA reads TGTGCCAGCTCACCCCCCGGGTCCCACTCCTACGAGCAGTACTTC. Based on the CDR3 plus reference TRBV18 and TRBJ2-7, the full variable domain is NAGVMQNPRHLVRRRGQEARLRCSPMKGHSHVYWYRQLPEEGLKFMVYLQKENIIDESGMPKERFSAEFPKEGPSILRIQQVVRGDSAAYFCASSPPGSHSYEQYFGPGTRLTVT.

This clone was recorded once. The chain carries TRBV6-6 and TRBJ2-6, with TRBD2 matching 11 bases. Germline V gene sequence: CDR1 MNHNY, CDR2 SVGAGI (reference sequence). With V trimmed by 5 bases and J by 4 bases, 10 bases remained unmatched. The length of the CDR3 is 18 residues. CDR3 sequence: CASSPLAGGTSGANVLTF. Here the CDR3 DNA reads TGTGCCAGCAGTCCTCTAGCGGGGGGAACTTCCGGGGCCAACGTCCTGACTTTC.

The chain is built from TRBV19 and TRBJ1-2; 11 bases agree with TRBD1. In germline, CDR1 is LNHDA, CDR2 SQIVND (reference sequence). This CDR3 contains 15 residues. V dropped 6 bases and J dropped 7; count of bases not matched to a gene: 10. Here the CDR3 reads CASRLRDRGARGYTF. The CDR3 DNA follows: TGTGCCAGTAGACTCCGGGACAGGGGGGCCCGTGGCTACACCTTC.

The chain carries TRBV27 and TRBJ2-3; 7 bases fit TRBD2. The germline V gene has CDR1 MNHEY and CDR2 SMNVEV (reference sequence). The CDR3 is 15 amino acids. Losses at the gene ends were 3 bases for V and 0 bases for J; bases not matched to a gene: 3. CDR3 sequence reads: CASSLGGDSTDTQYF. CDR3 DNA: TGTGCCAGCAGTTTGGGGGGGGATAGCACAGATACGCAGTATTTT.

The chain recombines TRBV10-3 with TRBJ1-2; the D gene is possibly TRBD1 (6 bases). Trimming cost V 3 bases and J 6 bases, with 14 bases left between them. The germline V gene has CDR1 ENHRY and CDR2 SYGVKD. This CDR3 is 14 amino acids long. The CDR3 spells CAISEVGQGHGYTF. Written as DNA, the CDR3 is TGTGCCATCAGTGAAGTTGGGCAGGGGCATGGCTACACCTTC.

Points on this clone: Other DNA sequences from this sample encode an identical CDR3 as well. The CDR3 spells CASSLGQSYEQYF. CDR3 in DNA: TGCGCCAGCAGTCTAGGACAAAGCTACGAGCAGTACTTC. The V call is TRBV5-1, the J call TRBJ2-7, with D maybe TRBD1 (5 bases). The CDR3 covers 13 residues. The germline CDR1 and CDR2 sequences are SGHRS and YFSETQ. Between the trimmed V and J ends, which lost 5 bases and 3 bases, there was a span of 12 bases. The whole variable domain, remainder taken from reference TRBV5-1 and TRBJ2-7, is KAGVTQTPRYLIKTRGQQVTLSCSPISGHRSVSWYQQTPGQGLQFLFEYFSETQRNKGNFPGRFSGRQFSNSRSEMNVSTLELGDSALYLCASSLGQSYEQYFGPGTRLTVT.

The chain recombines TRBV5-5 with TRBJ1-4; possibly TRBD1 for D (5 bases). The CDR3 extends over 15 amino acids. Germline V lookup: CDR1 SGHKS, CDR2 YYEKEE (reference sequence). Trimming took off 2 bases at V and 7 bases at J, with 15 bases between the two ends. The chain's CDR3 is CASSFGTGDGEKLFF. CDR3 DNA: TGTGCCAGCAGCTTTGGGACGGGAGATGGTGAAAAACTGTTTTTT.

As regards this clone: One junction end disagrees with the germline gene, perhaps due to a read error. The chain carries TRBV28 and TRBJ1-1; TRBD1 matches 9 bases. This CDR3 contains 15 residues. Per the germline V gene, CDR1 is MDHEN and CDR2 is SYDVKM. The CDR3 DNA is TGTGCCAGCACCTCACTACAGGGGGCGCCGAAAAAGCGGTCCTTT. Its translation: CASTSLQGAPKKRSF.

This chain connects TRBV25-1 to TRBJ2-7; TRBD2 aligns across 7 bases. The length of the CDR3 is 14 residues. The trim removed 4 bases at V and 0 bases at J, leaving 3 bases unmatched. In germline, CDR1 is MGHDK, CDR2 SYGVNS. The CDR3 loop reads CASSVKRDSYEQYF. The CDR3 region has the DNA TGTGCCAGCAGTGTCAAGCGGGACTCCTACGAGCAGTACTTC.

The V and J genes are TRBV5-6 and TRBJ1-1; D is possibly TRBD1 (5 bases). Trimming took 3 bases from V and 1 from J, leaving 7 bases between them. This CDR3 contains 13 residues. Per germline, CDR1 SGHDT and CDR2 YYEEEE. In DNA, the CDR3 is TGTGCCAGCAGCTGGAGGGGGAACACTGAAGCTTTCTTT. Translation gives CASSWRGNTEAFF.